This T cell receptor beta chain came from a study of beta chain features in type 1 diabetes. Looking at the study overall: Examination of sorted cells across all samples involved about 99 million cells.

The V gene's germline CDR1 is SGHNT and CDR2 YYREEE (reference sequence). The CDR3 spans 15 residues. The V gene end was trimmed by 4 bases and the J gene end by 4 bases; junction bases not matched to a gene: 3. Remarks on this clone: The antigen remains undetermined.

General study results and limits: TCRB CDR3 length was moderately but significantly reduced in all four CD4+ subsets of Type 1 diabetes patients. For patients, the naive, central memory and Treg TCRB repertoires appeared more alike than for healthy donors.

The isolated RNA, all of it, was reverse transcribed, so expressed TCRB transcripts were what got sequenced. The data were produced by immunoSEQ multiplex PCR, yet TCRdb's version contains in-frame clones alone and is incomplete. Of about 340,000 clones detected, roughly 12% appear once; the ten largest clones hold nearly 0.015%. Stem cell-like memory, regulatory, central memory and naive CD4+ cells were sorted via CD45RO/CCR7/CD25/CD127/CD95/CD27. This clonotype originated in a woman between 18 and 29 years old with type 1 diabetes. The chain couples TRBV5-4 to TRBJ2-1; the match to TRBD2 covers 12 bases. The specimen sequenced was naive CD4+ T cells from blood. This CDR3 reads CASSPGTSGYNEQFF. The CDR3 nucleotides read TGTGCCAGCAGCCCCGGGACTAGCGGGTACAATGAGCAGTTCTTC. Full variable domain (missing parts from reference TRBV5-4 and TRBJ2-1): ETGVTQSPTHLIKTRGQQVTLRCSSQSGHNTVSWYQQALGQGPQFIFQYYREEENGRGNFPPRFSGLQFPNYSSELNVNALELDDSALYLCASSPGTSGYNEQFFGPGTRLTVL.